A selection of T cell receptor beta chains follows, all from one sample in a study of T cell repertoires in cytomegalovirus infection. For these TCRs, the target antigens are not known. Using its own MiXCR run on the reads, TCRdb lists one record per CDR3 protein. The table lists approximately 350,000 distinct CDR3 sequences, about 34% of them singletons. Sequenced material: cultured PBMCs, taken from culture after CMV antigen stimulation. These receptors originate from a human donor in good health (CMV status not recorded). Some clones in this sample may be carry-over from other donors' samples. CDR3s include the opening cysteine and the closing phenylalanine or tryptophan. A D gene is named only where the DNA matches it firmly. Only some rows state a clone size, as once, few, many or a class for expanded clones.

clone_size	j_call	v_call	d_call	cdr3_aa	cdr3_nt
.	TRBJ1-2	TRBV2	.	CASRVAGYTF	TGTGCCAGCAGGGTAGCTGGCTACACCTTC
few	TRBJ1-1	TRBV25-1	TRBD1	CASSTRDRVLNTEAFF	TGTGCCAGCAGTACCCGGGACAGGGTCTTGAACACTGAAGCTTTCTTT
.	TRBJ1-2	TRBV19	.	CASSEVHGYTF	TGTGCCAGTTCCGAGGTCCATGGCTACACCTTC
.	TRBJ1-5	TRBV6-2/TRBV6-3	.	CASSYSMGPQHF	TGTGCCAGCAGTTACTCGATGGGACCCCAGCATTTT
.	TRBJ2-7	TRBV7-2	.	CASSLAPLGYEQYF	TGTGCCAGCAGCTTAGCCCCTCTAGGTTACGAGCAGTACTTC
.	TRBJ1-2	TRBV29-1	.	CSALEGQPYGYTF	TGCAGCGCCCTGGAAGGGCAGCCCTATGGCTACACCTTC
few	TRBJ1-1	TRBV6-2/TRBV6-3	.	CASSYQGVGTEAFF	TGTGCCAGCAGTTACCAGGGCGTAGGCACTGAAGCTTTCTTT
once	TRBJ2-7	TRBV20-1	.	CSARYPGLRLSSYEQYF	TGCAGTGCTAGGTATCCGGGCCTAAGGCTCAGCTCCTACGAGCAGTACTTC
.	TRBJ2-2	TRBV7-2	TRBD1	CASSRDSANTGELFF	TGTGCCAGCAGCCGGGACAGCGCGAACACCGGGGAGCTGTTTTTT
.	TRBJ1-4	TRBV4-1	.	CASSQGTGRIGEKLFF	TGCGCCAGCAGCCAAGGAACGGGAAGGATTGGGGAAAAACTGTTTTTT
once	TRBJ2-2	TRBV4-3	.	CASRKAEHSTGELFF	TGCGCCAGCAGAAAGGCAGAGCACAGCACCGGGGAGCTGTTTTTT
few	TRBJ2-1	TRBV7-3	.	CASSLTNNNEQFF	TGTGCCAGCAGCTTAACAAATAACAATGAGCAGTTCTTC
few	TRBJ1-1	TRBV15	.	CATSRRALGYTEAFF	TGTGCCACCAGCAGGCGAGCGCTGGGGTACACTGAAGCTTTCTTT
.	TRBJ2-5	TRBV28	TRBD2	CASSAGRKETQYF	TGTGCCAGCAGTGCCGGGAGGAAAGAGACCCAGTACTTC
few	TRBJ2-7	TRBV12-5	.	CASGLEDEQYF	TGTGCTAGTGGTTTGGAGGACGAGCAGTACTTC
.	TRBJ1-5	TRBV20-1	.	CSGGAPDSNQPQHF	TGCAGTGGGGGTGCGCCGGATAGCAATCAGCCCCAGCATTTT
.	TRBJ1-1	TRBV10-3	.	CAITQTSNTEAFF	TGTGCCATCACTCAAACATCGAACACTGAAGCTTTCTTT
.	TRBJ2-1	TRBV15	.	CATSASYGDEQFF	TGTGCCACCAGCGCCTCGTACGGGGATGAGCAGTTCTTC
few	TRBJ2-3	TRBV5-4	.	CASSLQSGAGTDTQYF	TGTGCCAGCAGCTTGCAATCCGGGGCGGGGACAGATACGCAGTATTTT
many	TRBJ2-5	TRBV9	.	CASSAAAGSQETQYF	TGTGCCAGCAGCGCCGCGGCGGGATCTCAAGAGACCCAGTACTTC
.	TRBJ2-3	TRBV27	TRBD1	CASSLSRTGSTDTQYF	TGTGCCAGCAGTTTATCTCGGACAGGTAGCACAGATACGCAGTATTTT
many	TRBJ1-5	TRBV7-2	.	CASSTDRFNQPQHF	TGTGCCAGCAGCACGGACAGATTCAATCAGCCCCAGCATTTT
few	TRBJ1-1	TRBV19	.	CASRPTAMNTEAFF	TGTGCCAGTAGACCGACAGCAATGAACACTGAAGCTTTCTTT
.	TRBJ2-1	TRBV7-3	.	CASSPTRDNEQFF	TGTGCCAGCAGCCCAACTAGAGACAATGAGCAGTTCTTC
few	TRBJ2-5	TRBV7-2	.	CASRHNLWRQETQYF	TGTGCCAGCAGGCATAACTTGTGGCGCCAAGAGACCCAGTACTTC
.	TRBJ2-1	TRBV2	.	CASSEILGLGEQFF	TGTGCCAGCAGTGAAATCTTGGGGCTAGGTGAGCAGTTCTTC
few	TRBJ2-1	TRBV24-1	.	CATAPGEGPYNEQFF	TGTGCCACCGCCCCTGGAGAGGGACCCTACAATGAGCAGTTCTTC
.	TRBJ2-3	TRBV20-1	.	CSARGRQGGFSTDTQYF	TGCAGTGCTAGGGGGAGACAAGGGGGTTTTAGCACAGATACGCAGTATTTT
.	TRBJ2-1	TRBV6-2/TRBV6-3	TRBD2	CASRSGGSTNEQFF	TGTGCCAGCAGGTCGGGGGGGAGTACGAATGAGCAGTTCTTC
.	TRBJ2-5	TRBV11-3	TRBD2	CASSLMPSGSRETQYF	TGTGCCAGCAGCTTAATGCCTAGCGGGAGTCGGGAGACCCAGTACTTC
.	TRBJ1-2	TRBV28	TRBD1	CASSSIQGGKNYGYTF	TGTGCCAGCAGTTCCATCCAGGGGGGGAAGAACTATGGCTACACCTTC
.	TRBJ2-3	TRBV27	TRBD2	CASSRSGGTDTQYF	TGTGCCAGCAGTAGAAGCGGGGGGACGGATACGCAGTATTTT